This T cell receptor beta chain is drawn from a study of early T cells in non-severe SARS-CoV-2 infection (dated by TCRdb to the early 2020s). Looking at the study overall: Bulk RNA from unsorted whole blood was used for TCR sequencing, so alpha and beta chains could not be paired. Paper-wide results and their limitations: Matching against VDJdb was skewed toward anti-spike CD8 responses, likely underestimated virus-specific expansions, and missed private and CD4 specificities.

Trimming accounts for 6 bases at V and 2 bases at J, while the number of junction bases matched to no gene is 4. The CDR3 numbers 13 residues from cysteine through valine. Here the CDR3 DNA is all that survives: 39 bases in frame from base 1. CDR1 and CDR2 are drawn from the germline V gene: MDHEN, SYDVKM. The study was a case-control design nested within a healthcare worker cohort in London, UK, with weekly nasopharyngeal swab PCR tests and blood sampling. Between 23 and 31 March 2020, the week of the UK lockdown, healthcare workers were enrolled and then followed up weekly for as long as 16 weeks. Libraries were built with 5' RACE. Sequencing was carried out with a NextSeq 500. To correct for sequencing error and PCR bias, the TCR library protocol tagged individual cDNA molecules with unique molecular identifiers. Sequencing covered both TCR alpha and beta chains, and within each sample the abundances of alpha and beta sequences were tightly co-correlated. In the paper's pipeline: Decombinator V4 was used to perform V gene, J gene and CDR3 annotation of TCR sequences. Expanded TCRs were defined as changing significantly between any two time points under a Poisson model with p below 0.0001. TCR abundances were normalised to the total number of TCRs sequenced per sample and expressed as counts per million. MAIT TCRs were defined by TRAV1-2 paired with TRAJ12, TRAJ20 or TRAJ33, and iNKT TCRs by TRAV10 paired with TRAJ18. VDJdb, accessed on 1 November 2021, was searched for TCRs annotated for CMV, EBV and SARS-CoV-2, and TCRs annotated for more than one antigen were excluded. TCRdb reprocessed the public reads (quality trimming at Q25 with fastp, clone calling with MiXCR) and kept in-frame beta chains. Each entry merges the rows of one CDR3 protein and shows their most common DNA and genes. The V and J calls reflect TCRdb's pipeline rather than the authors' work. This sample comprises some 60,000 distinct CDR3 sequences, 7.5% to 10% of them detected only once. In total, the top ten clones hold 1.2% of the sample.

There are a few counts of this clonotype. Its antigen is currently not known. Base qualities were left out, and no much larger clone turns up one base away. The sample consisted of whole blood. The rearrangement combines TRBV28 with TRBJ2-7, with TRBD1 identical over 7 junction bases. The receptor was isolated from an adult who was a healthcare worker with PCR-confirmed SARS-CoV-2 infection or an uninfected control (not recorded which). CDR3 sequence: CASSWDRTYEQYV. The DNA reads as follows: TGTGCCAGCAGCTGGGACAGAACCTACGAGCAGTACGTC.